Below, 32 T cell receptor beta chains from the same sample are listed, as sequenced in a study of T cells in Graves' hyperthyroidism and ophthalmopathy (dated by TCRdb to between 2018 and 2021). Library construction relied on multiplex PCR. This sample was sequenced with an Illumina HiSeq 2000. Amplification of TCR beta CDR3 regions was carried out from RNA transcripts. The TCR CDR3 was subjected to a first round of RT-PCR using the HTBI primer set and the Qiagen OneStep RT-PCR kit. In-frame beta chains were kept once TCRdb had trimmed the public reads at Q25 with fastp and called clones with MiXCR. Identical CDR3 proteins give one entry, which carries the most common genes and DNA. The sample includes hundreds of thousands of distinct CDR3 sequences, with around 13% observed a single time. The biggest ten clones account for approximately 5.7% of the sample. Sequencing input: blood. These receptors were taken from a woman under 40 with Graves' hyperthyroidism that later progressed to Graves' ophthalmopathy.

There are many counts of this clonotype. V is TRBV6-1 and J is TRBJ1-4; D possibly corresponds to TRBD1 (5 bases). This CDR3 is 15 amino acids long. Germline-derived CDR1 and CDR2 are MNHNS and SASEGT. The germline V and J ends were trimmed by 5 bases and 3 bases, with 13 bases remaining between them. DNA of the CDR3: TGTGCCAGCAGTTACGGGGCTATCGCTAATGAAAAACTGTTTTTT. Translating it yields CASSYGAIANEKLFF.

To note about this clonotype: One base away lies a much larger clone, so this may be a sequencing read error. The rearrangement joins TRBV6-1 to TRBJ2-2, with a weak D call TRBD2 (6 bases). CDR1 and CDR2 (germline): MNHNS, SASEGT. This CDR3 comprises 14 residues. The CDR3 loop is CACSERERVRELFF. CDR3 DNA: TGTGCCTGCAGTGAACGGGAGCGCGTTCGGGAGCTGTTTTTT.

In its sample, this clonotype was seen many times. At one end, the junction sequence differs from germline, possibly due to a read error. The chain links TRBV5-1 to TRBJ2-7, with TRBD1 matching over 8 bases. The length of the CDR3 is 15 residues. Looked up from germline, CDR1 is SGHRS and CDR2 is YFSETQ. The DNA of the CDR3 is TGCGCCACCAGCGAAGGGAGGACAGGGCCCTACGAGCAGTACTTC. It is translated as CATSEGRTGPYEQYF.

This clonotype has more than one count but fewer than ten. The rearrangement joins TRBV9 to TRBJ2-5, with a weak D call TRBD1 (6 bases). The CDR3 sequence is 14 residues long. Germline loops: CDR1 SGDLS, CDR2 YYNGEE. V shed 0 bases and J shed 7 bases, with 13 bases lying between them. The chain's CDR3 is CASSVGQQGGTQYF. The CDR3, as DNA: TGTGCCAGCAGCGTAGGTCAACAGGGTGGGACCCAGTACTTC.

The chain recombines TRBV4-1 with TRBJ2-7; 14 positions agree with TRBD2. Germline CDR1 is MGHRA and CDR2 is YSYEKL. With 5 bases clipped from V and 0 bases from J, the junction kept 9 bases outside the gene matches. This CDR3 is built from 18 residues. The CDR3 DNA reads TGCGCCAGCAGCTCCGGGACTAGCGGGAGTGGTGGCTCCTACGAGCAGTACTTC. This gives the protein CASSSGTSGSGGSYEQYF.

This clonotype was counted many times. The chain links TRBV29-1 to TRBJ2-7; 8 nucleotides line up with TRBD2. The length of the CDR3 is 14 residues. Looked up from germline, CDR1 is SQVTM and CDR2 is ANQGSEA. V trimming: 4 bases; J trimming: 2 bases; junction bases outside the gene matches: 7. The DNA for the CDR3 is TGCAGCGTTGGAAACGGGGGGGAAGCCTACGAGCAGTACTTC. As protein: CSVGNGGEAYEQYF.

This clonotype was observed at least ten times. The CDR3 region has the DNA TGTGCCAGCAGTTTATCCCCGGGTACCGGGGAGCTGTTTTTT. Its protein product is CASSLSPGTGELFF. The rearrangement links TRBV28 to TRBJ2-2; no clear D gene. The CDR3 contains 14 residues. Germline V gene data show CDR1 as MDHEN and CDR2 as SYDVKM. V gave up 1 base and J gave up 5 bases, with 8 bases separating them.

This clonotype was seen many times. V and J are TRBV2 and TRBJ1-5, with D perhaps TRBD1 (5 bases). The V and J ends lost 6 bases and 1 base respectively, with 10 bases between them. CDR3 length: 14 residues. Germline V CDR1 and CDR2: SNHLY, FYNNEI. For the CDR3, the DNA is TGTGCCAGCAGAACGGGACCGAGCAATCAGCCCCAGCATTTT. Translated, it gives CASRTGPSNQPQHF.

V gene TRBV19 combines with J gene TRBJ2-5; 7 bases map to TRBD1. The V gene end was trimmed by 0 bases and the J gene end by 5 bases; junction bases not matched to a gene: 3. This CDR3 is 14 amino acids long. Germline CDR1 is LNHDA and CDR2 is SQIVND (reference sequence). The CDR3 loop reads CASSIEGGRETQYF. In DNA, the CDR3 is TGTGCCAGTAGTATAGAAGGGGGCCGGGAGACCCAGTACTTC.

The rearrangement joins TRBV4-1 to TRBJ2-3, with 13 bases lining up with TRBD2. In germline, CDR1 is MGHRA, CDR2 YSYEKL. V was pared by 0 bases and J by 4 bases, with 13 bases of the junction left unmatched. The CDR3 has 20 amino acids. CDR3 DNA: TGCGCCAGCAGCCAAGATCCGGCGCCTTGGACTAGCGGGAGTGCAGATACGCAGTATTTT. It encodes CASSQDPAPWTSGSADTQYF.

This clonotype has at least ten counts. This chain connects TRBV6-2 or TRBV6-3 to TRBJ2-3; 9 bases line up with TRBD2. V shed 3 bases and J 5 bases; nucleotides not matched to a gene: 9. Germline V CDR1 and CDR2: MNHEY, SVGEGT. The CDR3 is made up of 16 amino acids. The CDR3 coding sequence is TGTGCCAGCAGTTATCCGCTAGCGGGACTGGGAGATACGCAGTATTTT. Translated, it gives CASSYPLAGLGDTQYF.

This clonotype occurred a few times. The chain couples TRBV14 to TRBJ1-2, with no clear D. This CDR3 comprises 11 residues. The V end was cut by 2 bases, the J end by 5 bases, with 3 bases between. Germline V lookup: CDR1 SGHDN, CDR2 FVKESK. The CDR3 sequence is CASSQWYGYTF. The DNA for the CDR3 is TGTGCCAGCAGCCAATGGTATGGCTACACCTTC.

This clonotype was seen many times. V gene TRBV7-6 combines with J gene TRBJ2-7; unclear D gene. The CDR3 has 13 amino acids. Germline V lookup: CDR1 SGHVS, CDR2 FNYEAQ. Deletions cut 4 bases from V and 1 base from J, with 8 bases between. CDR3: CASSWDQSYEQYF. The CDR3 DNA reads as TGTGCCAGCAGCTGGGATCAGTCCTACGAGCAGTACTTC.

Many counts were recorded for this clonotype. The chain is built from TRBV11-3 and TRBJ2-4; a possible D gene is TRBD2 (5 bases). CDR1 and CDR2 from the germline V gene are SGHNT and YENEEA. Trimming removed 5 bases at V and 0 bases at J, with 11 bases between. The CDR3 has 15 amino acids. CDR3 nucleotide sequence: TGTGCCAGCAGCAAGAACGGACTAGCCAAAAACATTCAGTACTTC. This codes for CASSKNGLAKNIQYF.

This clonotype was seen only a few times. This sequence joins TRBV4-2 and TRBJ2-7; D call uncertain. V lost 0 bases, J lost 3 bases, and 3 bases lay in between. The CDR3 is 12 amino acids. The V gene's germline CDR1 is LGHNA and CDR2 YNFKEQ. The CDR3 here is CASSQDLYEQYF. CDR3 bases: TGTGCCAGCAGCCAAGATCTCTACGAGCAGTACTTC.

The genes are TRBV10-3 and TRBJ2-1, with TRBD1 matching 9 bases. V was clipped by 8 bases and J by 7 bases; unmatched bases: 9. The CDR3 covers 14 residues. The germline CDR1 and CDR2 sequences are ENHRY and SYGVKD. CDR3: CAILSGTGTNEQFF. CDR3 nucleotides: TGTGCCATCTTATCCGGGACAGGGACGAATGAGCAGTTCTTC.

This chain joins TRBV3-1 and TRBJ2-1; TRBD2 aligns across 9 bases. The CDR3 has 16 amino acids. The trim removed 1 base at V and 5 bases at J, leaving 6 bases unmatched. The germline V gene has CDR1 LGHDT and CDR2 YNNKEL (reference sequence). In DNA form, the CDR3 reads TGTGCCAGCAGCCAAGCCGGGGCGGGAGGGAACAATGAGCAGTTCTTC. As protein: CASSQAGAGGNNEQFF.

This clonotype appeared many times. The chain has TRBV12-3 or TRBV12-4 and TRBJ2-1, with 9 bases matching TRBD2. The CDR3 has 18 amino acids. J gave up 0 bases and V 4 bases, and 10 bases lay outside the gene matches. CDR3 region: CASSWASGTVPSYNEQFF. The CDR3 DNA reads as TGTGCCAGCAGTTGGGCTAGCGGGACTGTCCCCTCCTACAATGAGCAGTTCTTC.

V and J are TRBV3-1 and TRBJ1-2; D gene uncertain. V dropped 0 bases and J dropped 7 bases, with 9 bases sitting between them. The CDR3 has 13 amino acids. The V gene's germline CDR1 is LGHDT and CDR2 YNNKEL (reference sequence). CDR3 residues: CASSQEGYAGYTF. The CDR3 DNA follows: TGTGCCAGCAGCCAAGAGGGGTACGCTGGCTACACCTTC.

This clonotype was recorded a few times. V and J are TRBV6-1 and TRBJ2-3; tentative D call: TRBD1 (6 bases). The CDR3 spans 16 residues. Germline V gene lookup returns CDR1 MNHNS and CDR2 SASEGT. Trimming removed 4 bases from V and 1 base from J, with 15 bases in between. The CDR3 nucleotides read TGTGCCAGCAGTGGCCACGGGACACTAGGCACAGATACGCAGTATTTT. Protein sequence: CASSGHGTLGTDTQYF.

In this sample, this clonotype turned up many times. The rearrangement uses TRBV27 and TRBJ1-2; D possibly corresponds to TRBD1 (6 bases). Looked up from germline, CDR1 is MNHEY and CDR2 is SMNVEV (reference sequence). V was cut by 6 bases and J by 2 bases, with 16 bases left in between. This CDR3 is built from 15 residues. CDR3 nucleotide sequence: TGTGCCAGCAGCTCCTCTCTAGGACAGAACTATGGCTACACCTTC. Translation: CASSSSLGQNYGYTF.

Here the CDR3 reads CASSTGQGGAGQPQHF. The CDR3 DNA reads TGCGCCAGCAGCACCGGACAGGGGGGTGCGGGACAGCCCCAGCATTTT. This chain connects TRBV5-1 to TRBJ1-5, with 10 bases fitting TRBD1. CDR3 length: 16 amino acids. Germline values: CDR1 SGHRS, CDR2 YFSETQ. V dropped 4 bases and J dropped 7; count of bases not matched to a gene: 11.

This clonotype showed up many times. The gene calls are TRBV7-6 and TRBJ1-2, with 7 bases identical to TRBD1. Germline loops: CDR1 SGHVS, CDR2 FNYEAQ. Trimming took 7 bases from V and 2 from J; bases not matched to a gene: 7. CDR3 length equals 14 residues. CDR3 DNA sequence: TGTGCCAGCACCCCCGGACAGGAGAACTATGGCTACACCTTC. The encoded protein is CASTPGQENYGYTF.

This clonotype has more than one count but fewer than ten. The chain uses TRBV7-6 and TRBJ2-5, with TRBD2 matching over 7 bases. The germline gives CDR1 SGHVS, CDR2 FNYEAQ. V shed 1 base, J shed 2 bases, and the junction held 10 bases outside the gene matches. The CDR3 runs 17 residues. The chain's CDR3 is CASSLGLGGLIQETQYF. DNA of the CDR3: TGTGCCAGCAGCTTAGGACTCGGGGGACTAATACAAGAGACCCAGTACTTC.

The chain joins TRBV29-1 to TRBJ2-7; 10 positions agree with TRBD1. The CDR3 is 15 amino acids. Per germline, CDR1 SQVTM and CDR2 ANQGSEA. V lost 6 bases to trimming and J lost 4 bases; unmatched junction nucleotides: 12. The DNA for the CDR3 is TGCAGCGTCTCCTTAACGGGACAGGGGTTTTACGAGCAGTACTTC. Its protein is CSVSLTGQGFYEQYF.

This clonotype has a count of ten or more. The CDR3 DNA follows: TGTGCCAGCAGTTCCCCGGGACTAGGAAAAGAGACCCAGTACTTC. Translating gives CASSSPGLGKETQYF. The V call is TRBV27, the J call TRBJ2-5, with 8 bases lining up with TRBD2. Germline V gives CDR1 MNHEY, CDR2 SMNVEV (reference sequence). V shed 4 bases and J 3 bases; nucleotides not matched to a gene: 7. The CDR3 length is 15 residues.

The table lists this clonotype with many counts. V is TRBV27 and J is TRBJ2-6; unclear D gene. The V end lost 7 bases, the J end lost 1 base, and 8 bases lay between the germline ends. CDR3 length equals 14 residues. Germline V lookup: CDR1 MNHEY, CDR2 SMNVEV (reference sequence). CDR3 sequence reads: CASTDPSGANVLTF. The CDR3 DNA sequence: TGTGCCAGCACTGACCCTTCTGGGGCCAACGTCCTGACTTTC.

In the case of this clonotype: Its ends do not fully match the called genes, so a read error is possible. This rearrangement joins TRBV12-3 or TRBV12-4 to TRBJ1-6; D ambiguous. The CDR3 is made up of 12 amino acids. The CDR3 region is CASSSGNLPLHF. CDR3 DNA sequence: TGTGCCAGCAGTTCCGGAAATTTACCCCTCCACTTT.

This clonotype was seen at least ten times. The J gene is TRBJ2-5, the V gene TRBV20-1; TRBD2 matches 11 bases. Germline V CDR1 and CDR2: DFQATT, SNEGSKA (reference sequence). There are 14 residues in the CDR3. With 6 bases clipped from V and 2 bases from J, the junction kept 5 bases outside the gene matches. This CDR3 is CSAVAGGIQETQYF. CDR3 sequence (DNA): TGCAGTGCGGTAGCGGGAGGGATTCAAGAGACCCAGTACTTC.

This clonotype occurred many times. The rearrangement uses TRBV6-1 and TRBJ1-1; 7 bases are shared with TRBD1. Germline V lookup: CDR1 MNHNS, CDR2 SASEGT. J was trimmed by 6 bases and V by 5 bases; bases with no gene match: 12. The CDR3 spans 15 residues. The CDR3 reads CASSWGGRGGPEAFF. The CDR3 DNA follows: TGTGCCAGCAGTTGGGGTGGCAGGGGGGGTCCTGAAGCTTTCTTT.

This clonotype was observed a handful of times. The junction and the germline gene differ at one end; a read error may be behind it. This sequence joins TRBV12-3 or TRBV12-4 and TRBJ2-6; 10 bases fit TRBD2. The CDR3 extends over 11 amino acids. This CDR3 is CASSSGLAVNF. The CDR3 DNA sequence: TGTGCCAGCAGTTCCGGACTAGCGGTGAATTTC.

Many counts were recorded for this clonotype. DNA for the CDR3: TGTGCCAGCAGCTTTTCAGGGGTTTTATCCTACGAGCAGTACTTC. Translating gives CASSFSGVLSYEQYF. J is TRBJ2-7 and V is TRBV11-2; possible D gene TRBD1, 6 bases. The ends were cut back, 3 bases at V and 1 base at J, with 13 bases in the middle. Germline V CDR1 and CDR2: SGHAT, FQNNGV. The CDR3 extends over 15 amino acids.